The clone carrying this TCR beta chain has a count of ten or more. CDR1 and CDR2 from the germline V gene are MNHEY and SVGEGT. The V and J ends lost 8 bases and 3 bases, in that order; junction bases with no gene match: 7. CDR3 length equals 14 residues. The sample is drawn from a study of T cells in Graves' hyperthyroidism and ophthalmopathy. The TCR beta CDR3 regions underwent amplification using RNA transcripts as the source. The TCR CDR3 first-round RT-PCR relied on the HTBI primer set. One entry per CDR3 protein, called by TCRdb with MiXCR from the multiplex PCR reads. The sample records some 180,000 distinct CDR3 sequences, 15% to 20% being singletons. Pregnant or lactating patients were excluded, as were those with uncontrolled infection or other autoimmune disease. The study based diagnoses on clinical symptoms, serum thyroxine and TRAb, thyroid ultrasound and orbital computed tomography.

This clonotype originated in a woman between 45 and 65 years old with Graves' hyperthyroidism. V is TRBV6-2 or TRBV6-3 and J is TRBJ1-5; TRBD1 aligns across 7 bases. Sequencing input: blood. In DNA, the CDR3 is TGTGCCAGCCGAGGACAGGCCGACAATCAGCCCCAGCATTTT. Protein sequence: CASRGQADNQPQHF.